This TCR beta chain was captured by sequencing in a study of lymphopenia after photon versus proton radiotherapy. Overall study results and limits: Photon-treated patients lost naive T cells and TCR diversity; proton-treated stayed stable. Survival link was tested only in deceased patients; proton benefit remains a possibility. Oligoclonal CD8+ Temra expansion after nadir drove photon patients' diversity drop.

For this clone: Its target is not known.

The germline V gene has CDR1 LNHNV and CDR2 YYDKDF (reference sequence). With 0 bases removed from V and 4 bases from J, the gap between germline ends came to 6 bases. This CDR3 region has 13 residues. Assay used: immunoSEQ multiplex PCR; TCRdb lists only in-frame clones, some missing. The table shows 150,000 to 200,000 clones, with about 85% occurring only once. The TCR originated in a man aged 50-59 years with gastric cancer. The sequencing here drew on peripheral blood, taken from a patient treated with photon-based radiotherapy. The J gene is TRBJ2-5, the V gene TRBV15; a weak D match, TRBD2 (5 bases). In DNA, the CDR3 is TGTGCCACCAGCAGAGATCGGGGAGAGACCCAGTACTTC. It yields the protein CATSRDRGETQYF.